A selection of T cell receptor beta chains follows, all from one sample in a study of CD8+ T cells in alopecia areata. Only in-frame clones appear in the TCRdb table, and some are missing; sequencing was by immunoSEQ multiplex PCR. This sample yields about 190,000 clones, of which 50% to 70% are seen a single time; roughly 1.3% belongs to the top ten. This specimen consisted of CD4+ T cells sorted from blood, obtained between weeks 47 and 50, from a patient treated with tofacitinib. The receptors here all came from a human donor with alopecia areata. Both conserved end residues are part of each CDR3. A D gene is named only where the DNA matches it firmly. Size tells how often a clone was seen (once, few, many) or the class of an expanded clone, and some rows leave it out.

>TRBJ2-5|.|.|TRBV4-3
TGCGCCAGCAGCCAAATTGCCGGGGAGACCCAGTACTTC
CASSQIAGETQYF
>TRBJ2-1|.|.|TRBV4-3
TGCGCCAGCAGCGGGCTAGTGTTCAATGAGCAGTTCTTC
CASSGLVFNEQFF
>TRBJ1-2|.|.|TRBV2
TGTGCCAGCAGTGCAGCCGGGTTACCTAACTATGGCTACACCTTC
CASSAAGLPNYGYTF
>TRBJ2-3|.|.|TRBV6-5
TGTGCCAGCAGTTACAGTCCTAGTATAGGGTCCACGCAGTATTTT
CASSYSPSIGSTQYF
>TRBJ2-3|TRBD1|few|TRBV7-3
TGTGCCAGCAGCGCCGGGACAGGCTTCACAGATACGCAGTATTTT
CASSAGTGFTDTQYF
>TRBJ2-5|TRBD2|.|TRBV29-1
TGCAGCGTTGGGACTAGAGCGATTCAAGAGACCCAGTACTTC
CSVGTRAIQETQYF
>TRBJ2-3|.|.|TRBV14
TGTGCCAGCAACCTGCACGGCACAGATACGCAGTATTTT
CASNLHGTDTQYF
>TRBJ1-1|.|once|TRBV29-1
TGCAGCGTCCACAGGCGTATGAAAACTGAAGCTTTCTTT
CSVHRRMKTEAFF
>TRBJ1-1|.|.|TRBV4-3
TGCGCCAGCAGCCAAGATCTTTACACTGAAGCTTTCTTT
CASSQDLYTEAFF
>TRBJ2-6|.|.|TRBV4-3
TGCGCCAGCACAGCTCAACTGGCTGGGGCCAACGTCCTGACTTTC
CASTAQLAGANVLTF
>TRBJ1-5|.|.|TRBV2
TGTGCCAGCAGATGGGGGGGGAGCAATCAGCCCCAGCATTTT
CASRWGGSNQPQHF
>TRBJ1-6|TRBD1|.|TRBV7-2
TGTGCCAGCAGCTTAGGGGACAGGAGGAATTCACCCCTCCACTTT
CASSLGDRRNSPLHF
>TRBJ1-4|.|.|TRBV2
TGTGCCAGCAGTGGTGGACTGGAAAAACTGTTTTTT
CASSGGLEKLFF
>TRBJ2-2|TRBD2|.|TRBV6-6
TGTGCCAGCACTAGCGGGGGATCGAACACCGGGGAGCTGTTTTTT
CASTSGGSNTGELFF
>TRBJ2-6|TRBD1|.|TRBV7-6
TGTGCCAGCAGCGCGGGACAGGGCCGGGAGGGGGCCAACGTCCTGACTTTC
CASSAGQGREGANVLTF
>TRBJ1-4|TRBD1|.|TRBV28
TGTGCCAGCAGTTTACAGGGGGCTAGGGAAAAACTGTTTTTT
CASSLQGAREKLFF
>TRBJ2-2|TRBD1|.|TRBV25-1
TGTGCCAGCAGTGGGACAGGGGTTTCCGGGGAGCTGTTTTTT
CASSGTGVSGELFF
>TRBJ2-3|.|.|TRBV25-1
TGTGCCAGCAGTGAGCGGGGAGACACAGATACGCAGTATTTT
CASSERGDTDTQYF